These 2 T cell receptor beta chains were sequenced from one sample in a study of massively parallel sequencing of T cell beta chains. TCRdb used MiXCR to reprocess the 5' RACE reads, holding one entry per CDR3 protein. The data contain about 4,700 distinct CDR3 sequences, 38% of them singletons. The sequenced material came from commercial RNA from peripheral blood pooled from many donors. Receptors were obtained from a pool of human donors in good health; the sample was commercial RNA pooled from many donors.

This clonotype has more than one count but fewer than ten. An end of the junction differs from the germline gene, which may be a read error. V is TRBV6-2 or TRBV6-3 and J is TRBJ2-5; D is unclear. The CDR3 loop spans 13 amino acids. CDR1 MNHEY and CDR2 SVGEGT come from the germline V gene. This CDR3 reads CASRYSTQETQYF. In DNA, the CDR3 is TGTGCCAGCAGATACTCAACCCAAGAGACCCAGTACTTC.

This clonotype was seen a single time. The rearrangement links TRBV11-1 to TRBJ1-4; no clear D gene. V lost 7 bases to trimming and J lost 6 bases, with 12 bases between them. The length of the CDR3 is 13 residues. Germline lookup yields CDR1 SGHAT and CDR2 FQDESV (reference sequence). CDR3 DNA sequence: TGTGCCAGCACCCCGGCCGGAGATGAAAAACTGTTTTTT. Its translation is CASTPAGDEKLFF.